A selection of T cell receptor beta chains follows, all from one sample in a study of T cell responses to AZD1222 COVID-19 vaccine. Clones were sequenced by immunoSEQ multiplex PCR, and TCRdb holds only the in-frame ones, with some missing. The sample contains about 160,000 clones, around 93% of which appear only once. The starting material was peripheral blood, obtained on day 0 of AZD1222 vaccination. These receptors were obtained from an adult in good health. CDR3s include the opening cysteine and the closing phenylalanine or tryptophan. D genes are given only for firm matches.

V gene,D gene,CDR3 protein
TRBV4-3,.,CASSPSTWEEDYGYTF
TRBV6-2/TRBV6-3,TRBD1,CASSYTGTGYGYTF
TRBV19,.,CASTLALNTEAFF
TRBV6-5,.,CASSGTTSYGYTF
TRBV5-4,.,CASILNTEAFF
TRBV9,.,CASSVGPGAYEQYF
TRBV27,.,CASSWGVDGTEAFF
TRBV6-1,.,CASSEQRGYGYTF
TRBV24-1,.,CATSDGPSWGYTF
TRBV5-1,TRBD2,CASSPGTSGRTDTQYF
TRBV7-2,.,CASSLGPGSAGNTIYF
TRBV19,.,CASSWGTSYEQYF
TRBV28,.,CASSFSTSIGGRGYGGYTF
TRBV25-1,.,CASSESKGGGDEQFF
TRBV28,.,CASSLAGHGYTF
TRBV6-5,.,CASSSIDGGYTF
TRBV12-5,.,CASAQRTDTQYF
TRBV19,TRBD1,CASHQRTGGIHF
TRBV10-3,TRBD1,CAISGQGAGSYGYTF
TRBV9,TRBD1,CASSVSQGASYEQYF
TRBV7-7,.,CASSLAAPPENTEAFF
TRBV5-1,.,CASSLWQRGIANTGELFF
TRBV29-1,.,CSVELARDTQYF
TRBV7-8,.,CASSLDLLLNTGELFF
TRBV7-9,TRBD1,CASIGQEGGYTF
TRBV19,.,CASRPPTDHEQYF
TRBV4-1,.,CASQGDPNTEAFF
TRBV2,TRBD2,CASSQRGNTGELFF
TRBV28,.,CASRAGINYEQYF
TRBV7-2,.,CASSPPPQGDITPNTEAFF
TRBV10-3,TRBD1,CATAIKTGGATNYGYTF
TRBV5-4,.,CASSLDKRSSYEQYF
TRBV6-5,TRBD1,CASFGTGYYEQYF
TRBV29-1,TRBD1,CSVGKGTGENTEAFF
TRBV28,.,CASTTTMGWGGYTF
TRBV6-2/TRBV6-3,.,CASSYGQSGSPLHF
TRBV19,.,CASCVHPGEAFF
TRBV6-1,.,CASSDWGKEAFF
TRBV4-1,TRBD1,CASSPPLTGQGITGELFF
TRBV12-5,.,CASGLVLGGVTEAFF
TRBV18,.,CASSPLLNTEAFF
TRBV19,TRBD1,CASRIKGASDTQYF
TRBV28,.,CASSADLPLHF
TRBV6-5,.,CASSYSTKGNEQFF
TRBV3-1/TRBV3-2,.,CASSQTSSGNTIYF
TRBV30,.,CAWSATGTEAFF
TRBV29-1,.,CSVELSGDQPQHF
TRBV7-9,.,CASSSDSEETQYF
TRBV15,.,CATRLEIGVEGNTEAFF
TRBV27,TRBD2,CASSPKLALISYEQYF
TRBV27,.,CASRPGTIYGYTF
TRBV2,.,CASRIFGTPGDTQYF
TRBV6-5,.,CASSGWGTGNTIYF
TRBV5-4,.,CASSLKGYTEAFF
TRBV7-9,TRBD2,CASMDRGLAKVVKNNEQFF
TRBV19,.,CASSRSGADISYEQYF
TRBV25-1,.,CASRAPGGYQVNTGELFF
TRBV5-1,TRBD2,CASSLTSSGSYRSYNEQFF
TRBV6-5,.,CASSYLNRGYYTF
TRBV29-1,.,CSVEGQGEAFF